This T cell receptor (beta chain) was documented in a study of cytomegalovirus exposure and HLA in healthy donors. The study's findings and limits: Researchers counted around 170 TCR beta chains as cytomegalovirus-associated.

This CDR3 region has 14 residues. The germline V and J ends were trimmed by 7 bases and 2 bases, with 12 bases remaining between them. CDR1 is WSHSY and CDR2 is SAAADI in the germline V gene. PCR primers comprised 60 Vbeta and 13 Jbeta primers. Clones were sequenced by immunoSEQ multiplex PCR, and TCRdb holds only the in-frame ones, with some missing. The sample includes some 140,000 clones, about three quarters of them seen just once. This clone was detected only once. Its specificity is not known. The source of this sequence is a woman aged 35 to 49 in good health and CMV-seronegative. Material for sequencing was PBMCs. The chain joins TRBV10-2 to TRBJ1-5; no definite D call. The CDR3: CASTESLGNQPQHF. The CDR3 bases are TGCGCCAGCACCGAGAGTTTGGGCAATCAGCCCCAGCATTTT.